The present entry profiles one TCR beta chain with its context. These data originate in a study of shared clonotypes between healthy human individuals. With 0 bases removed from V and 2 bases from J, the gap between germline ends came to 11 bases. This CDR3 contains 15 residues. Germline CDR1 is SGHRS and CDR2 is YFSETQ. Sequenced by immunoSEQ multiplex PCR; TCRdb stores in-frame clones only, minus some. The profile shows fewer than 2.5 million clones, more than 85% of them singletons. Sample: naive CD4+ T cells from PBMCs. The subset: CD45RA+ positively selected. This sequence was found in a man younger than 35 in good health. Some clones in this sample may be carry-over from other donors' samples. The chain has TRBV5-1 and TRBJ2-5; a possible D gene is TRBD1 (5 bases). CDR3: CASSLERAGQETQYF. The CDR3 bases are TGCGCCAGCAGCTTGGAGCGAGCAGGGCAAGAGACCCAGTACTTC.